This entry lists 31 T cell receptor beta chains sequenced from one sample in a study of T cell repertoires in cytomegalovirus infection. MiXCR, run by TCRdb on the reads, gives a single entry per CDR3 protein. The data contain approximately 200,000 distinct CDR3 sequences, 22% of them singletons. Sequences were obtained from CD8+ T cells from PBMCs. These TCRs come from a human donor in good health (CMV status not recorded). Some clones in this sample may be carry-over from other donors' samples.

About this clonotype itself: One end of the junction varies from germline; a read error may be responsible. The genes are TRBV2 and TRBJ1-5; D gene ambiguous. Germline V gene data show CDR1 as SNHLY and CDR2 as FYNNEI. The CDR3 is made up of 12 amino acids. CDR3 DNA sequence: TGTGCCAGCTGTGACGGCAATCAGCCCCAGCATTTT. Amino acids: CASCDGNQPQHF.

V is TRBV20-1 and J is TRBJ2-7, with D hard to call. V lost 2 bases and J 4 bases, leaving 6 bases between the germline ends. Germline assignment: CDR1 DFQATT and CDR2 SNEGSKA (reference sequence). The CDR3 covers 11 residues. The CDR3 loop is CSARFSYEQYF. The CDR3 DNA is TGCAGTGCTAGATTTTCTTACGAGCAGTACTTC.

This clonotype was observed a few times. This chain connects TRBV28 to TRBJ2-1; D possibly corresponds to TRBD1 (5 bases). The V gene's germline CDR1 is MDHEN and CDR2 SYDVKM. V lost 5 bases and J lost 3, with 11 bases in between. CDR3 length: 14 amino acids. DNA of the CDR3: TGTGCCAGCAGTCCCCGGACAAGCTACAATGAGCAGTTCTTC. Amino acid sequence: CASSPRTSYNEQFF.

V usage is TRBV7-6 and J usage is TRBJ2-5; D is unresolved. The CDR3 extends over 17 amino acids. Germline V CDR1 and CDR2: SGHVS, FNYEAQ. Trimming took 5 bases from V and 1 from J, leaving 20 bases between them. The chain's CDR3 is CASSPRKEGPGQETQYF. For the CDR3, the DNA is TGTGCCAGCAGCCCCCGAAAGGAAGGGCCCGGCCAAGAGACCCAGTACTTC.

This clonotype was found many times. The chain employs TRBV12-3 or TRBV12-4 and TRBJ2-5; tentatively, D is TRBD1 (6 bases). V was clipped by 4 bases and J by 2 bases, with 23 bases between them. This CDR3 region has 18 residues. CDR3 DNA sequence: TGTGCCAGCAGTTCAGAACCTCAGGGGCGAAGGGAACAAGAGACCCAGTACTTC. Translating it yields CASSSEPQGRREQETQYF.

The CDR3 region has the DNA TGTGCCAGCAGTGAAGGTCCTCGGGAGATACATACCCCCTTGGATGGCTACACCTTC. This codes for CASSEGPREIHTPLDGYTF. The rearrangement joins TRBV6-1 to TRBJ1-2; no firm D call. Trimming left V 1 base short and J 6 bases short, with 27 bases between. There are 19 residues in the CDR3. Germline values: CDR1 MNHNS, CDR2 SASEGT.

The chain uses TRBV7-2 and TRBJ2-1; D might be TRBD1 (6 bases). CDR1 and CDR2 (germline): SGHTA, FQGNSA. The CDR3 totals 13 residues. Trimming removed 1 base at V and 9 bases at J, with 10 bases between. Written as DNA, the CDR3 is TGTGCCAGCAGCTTAGGACAGGCCGGTGAGCAGTTCTTC. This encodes CASSLGQAGEQFF. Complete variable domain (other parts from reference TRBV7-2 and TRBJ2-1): GAGVSQSPSNKVTEKGKDVELRCDPISGHTALYWYRQSLGQGLEFLIYFQGNSAPDKSGLPSDRFSAERTGGSVSTLTIQRTQQEDSAVYLCASSLGQAGEQFFGPGTRLTVL.

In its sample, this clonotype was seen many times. CDR3 DNA sequence: TGTGCCAGCAGCTTAGGTTTCGCGGCCCTCCACTTT. It specifies CASSLGFAALHF. The V call is TRBV7-9, the J call TRBJ1-6; D not resolved. Germline loops: CDR1 SEHNR, CDR2 FQNEAQ (reference sequence). Trimming stripped 1 base from V and 14 bases from J, with 9 bases between. The CDR3 is made up of 12 amino acids.

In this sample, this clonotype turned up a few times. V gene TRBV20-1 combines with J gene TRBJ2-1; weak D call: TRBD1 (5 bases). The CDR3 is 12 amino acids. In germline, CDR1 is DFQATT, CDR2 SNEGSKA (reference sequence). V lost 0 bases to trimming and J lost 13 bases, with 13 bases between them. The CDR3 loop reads CSARDQGIPQFF. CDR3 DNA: TGCAGTGCTAGAGATCAGGGCATCCCCCAGTTCTTC.

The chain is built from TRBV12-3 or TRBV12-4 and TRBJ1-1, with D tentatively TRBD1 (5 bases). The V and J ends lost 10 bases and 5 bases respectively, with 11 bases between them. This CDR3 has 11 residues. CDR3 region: CATGAGTEAFF. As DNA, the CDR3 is TGTGCCACCGGGGCGGGAACTGAAGCTTTCTTT.

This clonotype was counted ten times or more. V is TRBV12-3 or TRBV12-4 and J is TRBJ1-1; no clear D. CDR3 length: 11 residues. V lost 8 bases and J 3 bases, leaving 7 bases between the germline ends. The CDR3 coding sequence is TGTGCCAGCGGATGGGACACTGAAGCTTTCTTT. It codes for CASGWDTEAFF.

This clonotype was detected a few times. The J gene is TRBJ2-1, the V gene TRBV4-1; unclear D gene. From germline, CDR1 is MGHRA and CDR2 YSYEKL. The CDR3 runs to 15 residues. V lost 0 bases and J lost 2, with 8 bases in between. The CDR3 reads CASSQDSPAYNEQFF. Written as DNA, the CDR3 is TGCGCCAGCAGCCAAGATAGCCCAGCCTACAATGAGCAGTTCTTC.

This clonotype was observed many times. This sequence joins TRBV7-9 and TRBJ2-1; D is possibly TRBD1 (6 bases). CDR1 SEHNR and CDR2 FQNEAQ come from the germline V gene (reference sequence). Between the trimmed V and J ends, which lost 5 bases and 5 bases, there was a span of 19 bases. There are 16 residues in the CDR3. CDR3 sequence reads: CASSHFWQSGDNEQFF. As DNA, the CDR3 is TGTGCCAGCAGCCACTTCTGGCAGTCAGGGGACAATGAGCAGTTCTTC.

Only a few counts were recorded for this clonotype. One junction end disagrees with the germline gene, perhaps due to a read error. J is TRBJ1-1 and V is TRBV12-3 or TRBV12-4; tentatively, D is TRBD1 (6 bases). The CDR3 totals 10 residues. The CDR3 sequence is CASSDLGTNF. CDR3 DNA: TGTGCCAGCAGCGACCTTGGGACAAACTTT.

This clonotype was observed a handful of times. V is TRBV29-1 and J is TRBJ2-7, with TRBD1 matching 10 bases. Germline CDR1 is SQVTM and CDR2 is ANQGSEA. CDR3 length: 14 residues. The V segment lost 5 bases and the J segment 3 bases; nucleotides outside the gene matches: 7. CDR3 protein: CSVLPGQGNYEQYF. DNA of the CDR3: TGCAGCGTTCTACCGGGACAGGGGAACTACGAGCAGTACTTC.

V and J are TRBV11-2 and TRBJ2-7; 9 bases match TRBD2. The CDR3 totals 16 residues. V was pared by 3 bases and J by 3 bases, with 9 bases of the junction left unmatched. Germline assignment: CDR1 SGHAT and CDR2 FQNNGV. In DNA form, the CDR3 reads TGTGCCAGCAGCTTTGGGGTAGCGGGGGCATTCTACGAGCAGTACTTC. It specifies CASSFGVAGAFYEQYF.

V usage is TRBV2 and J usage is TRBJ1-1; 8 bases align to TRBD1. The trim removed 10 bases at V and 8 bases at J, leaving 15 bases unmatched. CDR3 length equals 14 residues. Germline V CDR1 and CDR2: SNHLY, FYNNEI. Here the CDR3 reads CATKAWTGIREAFF. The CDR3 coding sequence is TGTGCCACGAAAGCATGGACAGGGATACGGGAAGCTTTCTTT.

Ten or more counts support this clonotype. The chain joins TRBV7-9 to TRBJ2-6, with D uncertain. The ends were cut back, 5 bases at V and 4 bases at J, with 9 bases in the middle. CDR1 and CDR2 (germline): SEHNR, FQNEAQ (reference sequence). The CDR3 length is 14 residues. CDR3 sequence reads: CASSESPGANVLTF. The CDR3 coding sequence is TGTGCCAGCAGCGAGTCCCCCGGGGCCAACGTCCTGACTTTC.

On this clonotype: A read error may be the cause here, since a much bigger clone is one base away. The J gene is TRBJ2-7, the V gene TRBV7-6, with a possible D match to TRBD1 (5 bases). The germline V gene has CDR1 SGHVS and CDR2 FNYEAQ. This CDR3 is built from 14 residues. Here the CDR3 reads CASSLGGRAYGQYF. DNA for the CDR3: TGTGCCAGCAGCTTAGGGGGCAGGGCCTACGGGCAGTACTTC. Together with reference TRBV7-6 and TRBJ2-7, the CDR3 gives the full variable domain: GAGVSQSPRYKVTKRGQDVALRCDPISGHVSLYWYRQALGQGPEFLTYFNYEAQQDKSGLPNDRFSAERPEGSISTLTIQRTEQRDSAMYRCASSLGGRAYGQYFGPGTRLTVT.

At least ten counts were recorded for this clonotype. The CDR3 spells CASSTRTGPYGYTF. CDR3 coding DNA: TGTGCCAGCAGCACCAGGACAGGGCCCTATGGCTACACCTTC. V gene TRBV7-9 combines with J gene TRBJ1-2; 8 nucleotides line up with TRBD1. Germline loops: CDR1 SEHNR, CDR2 FQNEAQ (reference sequence). The CDR3 length is 14 residues. Trimming cost V 5 bases and J 4 bases; bases outside gene matches: 6.

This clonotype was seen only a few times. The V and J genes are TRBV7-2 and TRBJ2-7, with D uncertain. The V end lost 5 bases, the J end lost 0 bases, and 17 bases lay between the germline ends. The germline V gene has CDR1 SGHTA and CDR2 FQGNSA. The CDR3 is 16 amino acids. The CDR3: CASSEWASSSSYEQYF. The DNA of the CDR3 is TGTGCCAGCAGCGAGTGGGCTAGTTCTAGCTCCTACGAGCAGTACTTC. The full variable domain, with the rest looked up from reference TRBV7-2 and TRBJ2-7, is GAGVSQSPSNKVTEKGKDVELRCDPISGHTALYWYRQSLGQGLEFLIYFQGNSAPDKSGLPSDRFSAERTGGSVSTLTIQRTQQEDSAVYLCASSEWASSSSYEQYFGPGTRLTVT.

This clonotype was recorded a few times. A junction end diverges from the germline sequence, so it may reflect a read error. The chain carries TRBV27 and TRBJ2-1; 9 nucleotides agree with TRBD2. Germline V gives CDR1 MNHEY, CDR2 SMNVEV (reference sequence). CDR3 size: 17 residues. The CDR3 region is CASSLLSGGTLYNEQFF. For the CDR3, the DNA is TGTGCTAGCAGTTTGCTCAGCGGGGGGACCCTATACAATGAGCAGTTCTTC.

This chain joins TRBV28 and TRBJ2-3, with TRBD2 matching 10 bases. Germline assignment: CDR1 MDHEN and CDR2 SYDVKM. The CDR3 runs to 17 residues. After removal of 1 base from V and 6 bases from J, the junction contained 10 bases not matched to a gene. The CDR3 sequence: CASSLSRTSGAGDTQYF. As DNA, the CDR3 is TGTGCCAGCAGTTTATCCAGGACTAGCGGAGCCGGGGATACGCAGTATTTT.

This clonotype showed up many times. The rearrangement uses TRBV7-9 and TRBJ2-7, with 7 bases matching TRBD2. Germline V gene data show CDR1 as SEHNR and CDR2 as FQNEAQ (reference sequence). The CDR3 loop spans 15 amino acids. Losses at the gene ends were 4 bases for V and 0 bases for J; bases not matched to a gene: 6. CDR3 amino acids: CASSSPLADSYEQYF. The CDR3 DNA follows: TGTGCCAGCAGCTCACCCCTAGCGGACTCCTACGAGCAGTACTTC.

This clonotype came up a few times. The CDR3 coding sequence is TGTGCCAGCCTTACGGGGCATGAGCAGTTCTTC. Residues: CASLTGHEQFF. The chain carries TRBV6-1 and TRBJ2-1; D is perhaps TRBD1 or TRBD2 (5 bases each). Trimming left V 8 bases short and J 8 bases short, with 10 bases between. The CDR3 extends over 11 amino acids. The germline V gene has CDR1 MNHNS and CDR2 SASEGT.

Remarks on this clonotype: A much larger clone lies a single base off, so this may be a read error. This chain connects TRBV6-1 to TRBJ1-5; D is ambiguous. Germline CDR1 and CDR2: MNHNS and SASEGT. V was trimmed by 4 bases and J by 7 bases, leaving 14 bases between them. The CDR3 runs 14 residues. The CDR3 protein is CASSVGQVGQPQHF. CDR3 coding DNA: TGTGCCAGCAGTGTCGGGCAGGTTGGCCAGCCCCAGCATTTT.

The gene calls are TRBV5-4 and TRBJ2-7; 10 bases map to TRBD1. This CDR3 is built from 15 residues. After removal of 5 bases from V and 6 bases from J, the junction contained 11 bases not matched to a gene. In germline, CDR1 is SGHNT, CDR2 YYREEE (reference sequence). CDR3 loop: CASSLSGTGESEQYF. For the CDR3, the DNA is TGTGCCAGCAGTCTCTCCGGGACAGGGGAGTCCGAGCAGTACTTC.

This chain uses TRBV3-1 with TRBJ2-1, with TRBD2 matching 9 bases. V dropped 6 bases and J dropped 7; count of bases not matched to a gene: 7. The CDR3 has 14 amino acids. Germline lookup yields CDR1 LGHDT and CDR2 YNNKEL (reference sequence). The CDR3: CASRGRGGDNEQFF. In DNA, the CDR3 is TGTGCCAGCAGAGGGCGGGGGGGCGATAATGAGCAGTTCTTC.

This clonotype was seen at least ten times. This CDR3 reads CASRNHTGGFVEAFF. The CDR3 DNA sequence: TGTGCCAGCAGAAACCATACAGGGGGCTTTGTTGAAGCTTTCTTT. The chain combines TRBV6-5 with TRBJ1-1, with 9 bases aligning to TRBD1. J gave up 7 bases and V 6 bases, and 12 bases lay outside the gene matches. There are 15 residues in the CDR3. Germline CDR1 reads MNHEY; CDR2 reads SVGAGI.

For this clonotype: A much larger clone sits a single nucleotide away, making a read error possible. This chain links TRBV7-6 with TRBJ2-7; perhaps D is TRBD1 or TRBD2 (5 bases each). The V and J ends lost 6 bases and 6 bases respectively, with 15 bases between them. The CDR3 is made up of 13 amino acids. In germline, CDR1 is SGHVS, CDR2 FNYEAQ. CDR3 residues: CASSRDGTCEQYF. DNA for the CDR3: TGTGCCAGCAGTCGGGACGGGACCTGCGAGCAGTACTTC.

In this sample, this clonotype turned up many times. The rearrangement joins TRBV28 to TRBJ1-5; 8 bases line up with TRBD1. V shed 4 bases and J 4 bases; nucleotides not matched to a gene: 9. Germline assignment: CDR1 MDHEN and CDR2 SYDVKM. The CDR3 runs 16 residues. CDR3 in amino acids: CASSSLGTGENQPQHF. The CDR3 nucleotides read TGTGCCAGCAGTTCCCTGGGGACAGGCGAAAATCAGCCCCAGCATTTT.